This TCR beta chain was recorded in a study of blood T cell repertoires in COVID-19. About the research overall: COVID-19 samples from acute and convalescent phases originated in the United States, Italy and Spain.

With 2 bases clipped from V and 4 bases from J, the junction kept 4 bases outside the gene matches. Germline V gene lookup returns CDR1 LGHNA and CDR2 YNFKEQ. The CDR3 length is 15 residues. Per the authors' pipeline: Counts of nucleated cells, estimated from reference gene primer amplification, were obtained. Clones were sequenced by immunoSEQ multiplex PCR, and TCRdb holds only the in-frame ones, with some missing. V, J and clone size derive from that table, while D and trimming were established from the DNA sequence. The repertoire consists of under 250,000 clones, with roughly 80% occurring once and the leading ten covering roughly 7.9%.

V usage is TRBV4-2 and J usage is TRBJ1-2, with 10 bases lining up with TRBD1. The sample taken for sequencing was peripheral blood. This TCR was sampled from a woman older than 75 with acute or convalescent COVID-19. The CDR3 sequence: CASSQTGQGIYGYTF. CDR3 nucleotide sequence: TGTGCCAGCAGCCAAACGGGACAGGGGATCTATGGCTACACCTTC.